This note documents a single T cell receptor beta chain sequence. What it binds is not known. The data were obtained in a study of vaccination and CD4 T cells after COVID-19. Study conclusions and caveats: Median approximately 90% of reactive clones detected in convalescent patients emerged only post-vaccination.

The CDR3 is made up of 12 amino acids. Germline V lookup: CDR1 MNHEY, CDR2 SMNVEV (reference sequence). V trimming: 5 bases; J trimming: 7 bases; junction bases outside the gene matches: 4. The Oncomine TCR Beta short-read assay was applied to DNA of cultured CD4+ T cells. TCRdb re-derived calls from the PCR reads in MiXCR, one entry per CDR3 protein. The repertoire consists of some 13,000 distinct CDR3 sequences, with around half occurring once and the leading ten covering roughly 12%. Treatment described: roughly 10-day PBMC culture with coronavirus spike peptide pools or control peptides (ViraFEST assay).

This chain links TRBV27 with TRBJ1-2, with 7 bases matching TRBD1. Sequenced sample: CD4+ T cells from blood, cultured in vitro. The source of this sequence is a human donor who had recovered from COVID-19. CDR3 coding DNA: TGTGCCAGCAGTAAACAGGGGTCTGGCTACACCTTC. This codes for CASSKQGSGYTF.